A single sample is the source of the 21 T cell receptor beta chains below, sequenced in a study of blood T cell repertoires in COVID-19. The table came from immunoSEQ multiplex PCR; TCRdb's copy has only in-frame clones and leaves some out. The table shows 260,000 or so clones, with around 81% occurring only once. Input material: peripheral blood. These receptors were taken from a woman aged 80 or over with COVID-19, enrolled during active disease.

The chain recombines TRBV12-3 or TRBV12-4 with TRBJ1-2, with a weak D call TRBD1 (5 bases). The CDR3 has 12 residues. Between the trimmed V and J ends, which lost 0 bases and 8 bases, there was a span of 7 bases. In DNA form, the CDR3 reads TGTGCCAGCAGTTTAGCGCAGGGAGGCTACACCTTC. Translating gives CASSLAQGGYTF.

The rearrangement joins TRBV6-5 to TRBJ1-1; 7 bases are a match to TRBD1. This CDR3 is 13 amino acids long. Germline V gene sequence: CDR1 MNHEY, CDR2 SVGAGI. With 9 bases clipped from V and 2 bases from J, the junction kept 6 bases outside the gene matches. The CDR3 protein is CASTRGINTEAFF. CDR3 in DNA: TGTGCCAGTACCAGGGGGATAAACACTGAAGCTTTCTTT.

This clone was observed a single time. V is TRBV11-3 and J is TRBJ2-2; perhaps TRBD2 as D (7 bases). The CDR3 is made up of 15 amino acids. Trimming took off 4 bases at V and 1 base at J, with 10 bases between the two ends. Germline loops: CDR1 SGHNT, CDR2 YENEEA. The CDR3, as DNA: TGTGCCAGCAGCTCGAGGGGGGGGAACACCGGGGAGCTGTTTTTT. Its protein is CASSSRGGNTGELFF.

This clone was seen more than once but under ten times. The CDR3 nucleotides are TGCGCCAGCAGTAAACTGGGACTAGTTCCGTTCTTC. Its translation is CASSKLGLVPFF. This sequence joins TRBV5-1 and TRBJ2-1; 8 bases are shared with TRBD2. J lost 15 bases, V lost 5 bases, and 10 bases had no gene match. The CDR3 consists of 12 residues. CDR1 is SGHRS, CDR2 YFSETQ, per germline.

The chain employs TRBV18 and TRBJ1-1; TRBD1 matches at 10 bases. This CDR3 spans 15 amino acids. CDR1 is KGHSH and CDR2 is LQKENI in the germline V gene. With 5 bases clipped from V and 6 bases from J, the junction kept 9 bases outside the gene matches. CDR3 DNA: TGTGCCAGCTCAGGTTCGACAGGGGGCTTCTCTGAAGCTTTCTTT. Translated: CASSGSTGGFSEAFF.

The chain uses TRBV6-5 and TRBJ1-2; D uncertain. The germline V gene has CDR1 MNHEY and CDR2 SVGAGI. This CDR3 spans 15 amino acids. V was cut by 6 bases and J by 0 bases, with 14 bases left in between. CDR3 nucleotide sequence: TGTGCCAGCAGGCCCGGGCACGGGGCTAACTATGGCTACACCTTC. Translated: CASRPGHGANYGYTF.

V is TRBV9 and J is TRBJ1-6; D remains unclear. Germline CDR1 reads SGDLS; CDR2 reads YYNGEE. The CDR3 totals 13 residues. V lost 4 bases and J lost 7, with 9 bases in between. In nucleotides, the CDR3 is TGTGCCAGCAGCCCCCTAGGAAATTCACCCCTCCACTTT. Encoded protein: CASSPLGNSPLHF.

The J gene is TRBJ1-1, the V gene TRBV7-9, with D perhaps matching TRBD1 (5 bases). The ends were cut back, 10 bases at V and 5 bases at J, with 23 bases in the middle. The CDR3 runs 15 residues. CDR1 is SEHNR and CDR2 is FQNEAQ in the germline V gene (reference sequence). The CDR3 DNA sequence: TGTGCCATTGGGGCCCAGGGAGCGGGGTGGACTGAAGCTTTCTTT. Translation gives CAIGAQGAGWTEAFF. Based on the CDR3 plus reference TRBV7-9 and TRBJ1-1, the full variable domain is DTGVSQNPRHKITKRGQNVTFRCDPISEHNRLYWYRQTLGQGPEFLTYFQNEAQLEKSRLLSDRFSAERPKGSFSTLEIQRTEQGDSAMYLCAIGAQGAGWTEAFFGQGTRLTVV.

The V and J genes are TRBV30 and TRBJ2-5, with D unresolved. CDR3 size: 14 residues. Trimming removed 0 bases at V and 5 bases at J, with 13 bases between. Per germline, CDR1 GTSNPN and CDR2 SVGIG (reference sequence). The CDR3 DNA reads as TGTGCCTGGAGTGTACTATCCAGTGCGGAGACCCAGTACTTC. The encoded protein is CAWSVLSSAETQYF. The full variable domain, rest sourced from reference TRBV30 and TRBJ2-5, is SQTIHQWPATLVQPVGSPLSLECTVEGTSNPNLYWYRQAAGRGLQLLFYSVGIGQISSEVPQNLSASRPQDRQFILSSKKLLLSDSGFYLCAWSVLSSAETQYFGPGTRLLVL.

V and J are TRBV6-4 and TRBJ1-2; D is ambiguous. Germline CDR1 is MRHNA and CDR2 is SNTAGT. The ends were cut back, 7 bases at V and 3 bases at J, with 6 bases in the middle. CDR3 size: 11 residues. This CDR3 reads CASNPDYGYTF. The CDR3 region has the DNA TGTGCCAGCAATCCGGACTATGGCTACACCTTC.

This chain connects TRBV6-5 to TRBJ1-6, with D possibly being TRBD1 (6 bases). This CDR3 is built from 12 residues. The germline V and J ends were trimmed by 8 bases and 8 bases, with 10 bases remaining between them. Per the germline V gene, CDR1 is MNHEY and CDR2 is SVGAGI. The CDR3 sequence: CASGRGDSPLHF. The CDR3 region has the DNA TGTGCCAGCGGCAGGGGAGATTCACCCCTCCACTTT.

The chain employs TRBV6-2 or TRBV6-3 and TRBJ1-2; the D is unclear. The V end lost 6 bases, the J end lost 0 bases, and 17 bases lay between the germline ends. From germline, CDR1 is MNHEY and CDR2 SVGEGT. This CDR3 spans 16 amino acids. The CDR3 DNA is TGTGCCAGCAGCCCCGGACTGACTATAGCTAACTATGGCTACACCTTC. Translating it yields CASSPGLTIANYGYTF.

This clone has just a few counts. V gene TRBV19 combines with J gene TRBJ1-1; D unclear. Germline values: CDR1 LNHDA, CDR2 SQIVND (reference sequence). CDR3 length: 13 amino acids. Trimming stripped 5 bases from V and 1 base from J, with 8 bases between. This chain's CDR3 is CASSSSGNTEAFF. The CDR3 DNA reads as TGTGCCAGTAGTTCGTCAGGGAACACTGAAGCTTTCTTT.

The gene calls are TRBV6-2 or TRBV6-3 and TRBJ2-7; possibly TRBD2 for D (6 bases). CDR3 length equals 13 residues. The germline CDR1 and CDR2 sequences are MNHEY and SVGEGT. Trimming stripped 6 bases from V and 5 bases from J, with 14 bases between. DNA for the CDR3: TGTGCCAGCAGCACGTGGGGGGTGAACGAGCAGTACTTC. Translating gives CASSTWGVNEQYF.

This clone has more than one count but fewer than ten. The rearrangement uses TRBV2 and TRBJ2-7, with no clear D. The germline V gene has CDR1 SNHLY and CDR2 FYNNEI. The V end was cut by 6 bases, the J end by 0 bases, with 12 bases between. This CDR3 spans 14 amino acids. DNA for the CDR3: TGTGCCAGCAGGTATGCGGAAATCTCCTACGAGCAGTACTTC. Protein product: CASRYAEISYEQYF.

CDR3 in DNA: TGTGCCAGCAGCCCCACAGGGGGCCCAAGCTCGGGGGAGCAGTACTTC. Its translation is CASSPTGGPSSGEQYF. The chain recombines TRBV5-4 with TRBJ2-7; TRBD1 agrees at 9 bases. The ends lost 4 bases at V and 7 bases at J; junction bases unmatched: 15. CDR3 length: 16 amino acids. Germline V gene lookup returns CDR1 SGHNT and CDR2 YYREEE (reference sequence).

In its sample, this clone was seen a few times. The gene calls are TRBV24-1 and TRBJ2-1; no firm D call. The CDR3 consists of 14 residues. Germline V CDR1 and CDR2: KGHDR, SFDVKD. V dropped 3 bases and J dropped 7 bases, with 12 bases sitting between them. The DNA for the CDR3 is TGTGCCACCAGTGATCGCCGCGGTTTAAATGAGCAGTTCTTC. It encodes CATSDRRGLNEQFF.

CDR3 in amino acids: CASSYGSGGTEAFF. The CDR3 nucleotides read TGTGCCAGCAGCTACGGATCAGGGGGCACTGAAGCTTTCTTT. The J gene is TRBJ1-1, the V gene TRBV11-1; 7 bases are a match to TRBD1. V trimming: 4 bases; J trimming: 4 bases; junction bases outside the gene matches: 6. Germline CDR1 reads SGHAT; CDR2 reads FQDESV (reference sequence). The CDR3 is 14 residues long. Drawing the rest from reference TRBV11-1 and TRBJ1-1, the complete variable domain is EAEVAQSPRYKITEKSQAVAFWCDPISGHATLYWYRQILGQGPELLVQFQDESVVDDSQLPKDRFSAERLKGVDSTLKIQPAELGDSAMYLCASSYGSGGTEAFFGQGTRLTVV.

The V gene is TRBV4-1, the J gene TRBJ2-1; 8 bases are shared with TRBD2. The germline V gene has CDR1 MGHRA and CDR2 YSYEKL. The CDR3 totals 15 residues. The trim removed 0 bases at V and 7 bases at J, leaving 5 bases unmatched. This chain's CDR3 is CASSQEAGGWNEQFF. DNA of the CDR3: TGCGCCAGCAGCCAAGAGGCGGGGGGTTGGAATGAGCAGTTCTTC.

Here the CDR3 DNA reads TGCAGCGTTCGCCGGGGGGAAGTAGCCTACGAGCAGTACTTC. Its translation: CSVRRGEVAYEQYF. The chain employs TRBV29-1 and TRBJ2-7, with 7 bases lining up with TRBD2. J lost 2 bases, V lost 5 bases, and 9 bases had no gene match. The CDR3 extends over 14 amino acids. Germline V gives CDR1 SQVTM, CDR2 ANQGSEA.

V gene TRBV12-3 or TRBV12-4 combines with J gene TRBJ1-1; D is unclear. The ends were cut back, 0 bases at V and 13 bases at J, with 15 bases in the middle. The CDR3 runs to 13 residues. CDR3 DNA: TGTGCCAGCAGTTTAGCTTCTGGGAGACGGGATTTCTTT. Its translation: CASSLASGRRDFF.